These 9 T cell receptor beta chains were all obtained from the same sample, sequenced in a study of identical twins. Each CDR3 protein gets one entry after TCRdb re-called the 5' RACE reads with MiXCR. The data hold around 470,000 distinct CDR3 sequences, with 13% to 15% observed a single time. The sample was also linked to a second study, of yellow fever vaccine responses in identical twins.

Input material: CD4+ T cells sorted from blood. All receptors derive from a woman aged 18-29 years in good health.

In this sample, this clonotype turned up a few times. CDR3: CASGTGFETQYF. CDR3 nucleotides: TGTGCTAGTGGTACAGGGTTCGAGACCCAGTACTTC. The chain employs TRBV12-5 and TRBJ2-5, with TRBD1 as a possible D gene (6 bases). V dropped 5 bases and J dropped 5 bases, with 9 bases sitting between them. Germline values: CDR1 LGHNT, CDR2 FRNRAP. The CDR3 spans 12 residues.

The chain uses TRBV6-1 and TRBJ2-3; D not resolved. Trimming removed 1 base at V and 0 bases at J, with 14 bases between. CDR1 and CDR2 (germline): MNHNS, SASEGT. The CDR3 has 17 residues. CDR3 residues: CASSEVHRSFSTDTQYF. The CDR3 DNA follows: TGTGCCAGCAGTGAAGTTCACCGGTCCTTTAGCACAGATACGCAGTATTTT.

The chain links TRBV5-1 to TRBJ2-2; D possibly uses TRBD1 or TRBD2 (5 bases each). This CDR3 contains 14 residues. In germline, CDR1 is SGHRS, CDR2 YFSETQ. V gave up 6 bases and J gave up 7 bases, with 16 bases separating them. CDR3 sequence (DNA): TGCGCCAGCAAGCGGTGGGACGGCAGCGGGGAGCTGTTTTTT. It specifies CASKRWDGSGELFF.

This clonotype was observed a few times. This sequence joins TRBV5-1 and TRBJ2-6; no clear D gene. Germline V gene data show CDR1 as SGHRS and CDR2 as YFSETQ. The CDR3 length is 13 residues. Between the trimmed V and J ends, which lost 0 bases and 12 bases, there was a span of 10 bases. The CDR3 region is CASSLAVSGVLTF. In DNA form, the CDR3 reads TGCGCCAGCAGCTTGGCCGTATCGGGCGTCCTGACTTTC.

This clonotype showed up just a few times. The J gene is TRBJ2-1, the V gene TRBV19; TRBD2 agrees at 9 bases. The CDR3 spans 15 residues. Germline assignment: CDR1 LNHDA and CDR2 SQIVND (reference sequence). The trim removed 9 bases at V and 6 bases at J, leaving 12 bases unmatched. Written as DNA, the CDR3 is TGTGCCAGCCATATAGCGGGAGATCGTGTCAATGAGCAGTTCTTC. Encoded protein: CASHIAGDRVNEQFF.

This clonotype was counted between two and nine times. The chain recombines TRBV5-1 with TRBJ2-3; 8 nucleotides line up with TRBD2. Trimming cost V 3 bases and J 5 bases; bases outside gene matches: 8. In germline, CDR1 is SGHRS, CDR2 YFSETQ. The length of the CDR3 is 15 residues. The CDR3 nucleotides are TGCGCCAGCAGCTCTGGACTAGCCGGCAAAGATACGCAGTATTTT. Residues: CASSSGLAGKDTQYF.

As DNA, the CDR3 is TGCAGCGTTACCGTCCTTCCCGGCTACACCTTC. Its protein product is CSVTVLPGYTF. The rearrangement uses TRBV29-1 and TRBJ1-2; D remains unclear. CDR1 SQVTM and CDR2 ANQGSEA come from the germline V gene. The length of the CDR3 is 11 residues. The V end lost 5 bases, the J end lost 8 bases, and 12 bases lay between the germline ends.

The V gene is TRBV9, the J gene TRBJ1-1; D possibly corresponds to TRBD1 (6 bases). The V end was cut by 3 bases, the J end by 2 bases, with 14 bases between. The CDR3 is 15 residues long. Germline loops: CDR1 SGDLS, CDR2 YYNGEE. In DNA form, the CDR3 reads TGTGCCAGCAGCGCCGCGACAGGCGGAAACACTGAAGCTTTCTTT. It codes for CASSAATGGNTEAFF.

This clonotype was observed a few times. The chain combines TRBV3-1 with TRBJ2-4; D perhaps matches TRBD2 (5 bases). Trimming stripped 2 bases from V and 3 bases from J, with 14 bases between. Germline CDR1 reads LGHDT; CDR2 reads YNNKEL (reference sequence). The CDR3 runs to 16 residues. CDR3 protein: CASSQRSGLGKNIQYF. The CDR3 DNA is TGTGCCAGCAGCCAACGATCTGGACTCGGCAAAAACATTCAGTACTTC.